This T cell receptor beta chain came from a study of blood T cell repertoires in COVID-19. Background on the study: The United States, Italy and Spain provided the acute and convalescent COVID-19 samples. PBMCs, B-cell-depleted T cells, or T cells were the source of the cDNA or gDNA that made up the material.

In the study's own analysis: Reference gene primer amplification gave estimated nucleated cell counts. The table came from immunoSEQ multiplex PCR; TCRdb's copy has only in-frame clones and leaves some out. V and J calls plus clone size are reproduced from that table; the DNA served to infer D and trimming. The data hold some 250,000 clones, with more than 75% observed a single time. The CDR3 loop spans 13 amino acids. V was shortened by 2 bases and J by 2 bases, with 5 bases between the two germline ends. This chain connects TRBV12-3 or TRBV12-4 to TRBJ2-3; D remains ambiguous. The sequenced sample was peripheral blood. The receptor was isolated from an elderly man with acute or convalescent COVID-19. The CDR3 loop reads CASSLSSTDTQYF. The CDR3 nucleotides read TGTGCCAGCAGTTTATCATCCACAGATACGCAGTATTTT.